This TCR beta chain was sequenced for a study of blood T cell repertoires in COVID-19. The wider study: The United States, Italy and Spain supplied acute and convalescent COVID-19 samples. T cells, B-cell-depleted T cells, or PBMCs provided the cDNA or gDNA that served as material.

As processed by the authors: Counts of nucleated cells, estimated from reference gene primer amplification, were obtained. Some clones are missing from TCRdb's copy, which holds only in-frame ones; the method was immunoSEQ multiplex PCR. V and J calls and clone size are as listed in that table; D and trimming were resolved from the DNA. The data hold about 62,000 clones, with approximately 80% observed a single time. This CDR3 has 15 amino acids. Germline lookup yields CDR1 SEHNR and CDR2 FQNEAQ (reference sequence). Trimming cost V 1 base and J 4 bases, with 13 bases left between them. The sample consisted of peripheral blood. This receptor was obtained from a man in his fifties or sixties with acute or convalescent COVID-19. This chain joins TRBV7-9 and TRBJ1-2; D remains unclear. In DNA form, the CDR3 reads TGTGCCAGCAGCTTAGGGTTGGCAGGAAGCTATGGCTACACCTTC. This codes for CASSLGLAGSYGYTF.